The 20 T cell receptor beta chains presented below share a single source sample, sequenced in a study of PD-L1 blockade in urothelial cancer. Clones were sequenced by immunoSEQ multiplex PCR, and TCRdb holds only the in-frame ones, with some missing. The sample has around 35,000 clones; 82% are singletons. Sample: PBMCs, taken around atezolizumab (anti-PD-L1) treatment. These receptors all come from a man in his fifties or sixties with urothelial cancer.

J is TRBJ1-2 and V is TRBV18; no reliable D call. The V end was cut by 1 base, the J end by 8 bases, with 14 bases between. This CDR3 comprises 14 residues. Germline lookup yields CDR1 KGHSH and CDR2 LQKENI. The CDR3: CASSPLTRAEGYTF. The CDR3 DNA sequence: TGTGCCAGCTCACCACTCACCCGCGCGGAGGGCTACACCTTC.

The chain is built from TRBV5-5 and TRBJ1-6, with no clear D. Trimming pared 2 bases from V and 8 bases from J, leaving 14 bases between. The CDR3 extends over 15 amino acids. CDR1 and CDR2 from the germline V gene are SGHKS and YYEKEE (reference sequence). The CDR3 bases are TGTGCCAGCAGCTTAGCCCCCGGTCCCGATTCACCCCTCCACTTT. Translation gives CASSLAPGPDSPLHF.

The V and J genes are TRBV9 and TRBJ2-7; D is undetermined. The CDR3 sequence is 14 residues long. Per the germline V gene, CDR1 is SGDLS and CDR2 is YYNGEE. V was trimmed by 0 bases and J by 1 base, leaving 8 bases between them. CDR3: CASSVDPGSYEQYF. CDR3 DNA: TGTGCCAGCAGCGTAGACCCGGGTTCCTACGAGCAGTACTTC.

The V gene is TRBV5-1, the J gene TRBJ2-3, with TRBD1 matching 8 bases. Germline V CDR1 and CDR2: SGHRS, YFSETQ. J lost 7 bases, V lost 3 bases, and 10 bases had no gene match. The CDR3 consists of 15 residues. The CDR3 sequence: CASSSGTGPGYTQYF. The CDR3 DNA reads as TGCGCCAGCAGCTCGGGGACAGGCCCCGGGTATACGCAGTATTTT.

The gene calls are TRBV6-1 and TRBJ2-7; the match to TRBD1 covers 8 bases. Germline CDR1 and CDR2: MNHNS and SASEGT. The CDR3 covers 16 residues. Trimming cost V 1 base and J 0 bases; bases outside gene matches: 5. The CDR3 bases are TGTGCCAGCAGTGAAGTGAGGACAGGGAGCTCCTACGAGCAGTACTTC. Protein sequence: CASSEVRTGSSYEQYF.

The gene calls are TRBV7-9 and TRBJ1-4, with D perhaps matching TRBD1 (6 bases). The CDR3 spans 17 residues. Per germline, CDR1 SEHNR and CDR2 FQNEAQ (reference sequence). With 5 bases removed from V and 0 bases from J, the gap between germline ends came to 16 bases. The CDR3 region has the DNA TGTGCCAGCAGCCCTGGGACAAGGGGCTCAACTAATGAAAAACTGTTTTTT. It specifies CASSPGTRGSTNEKLFF.

The genes are TRBV9 and TRBJ1-1, with D tentatively TRBD1 (6 bases). This CDR3 is 13 amino acids long. Germline V gene data show CDR1 as SGDLS and CDR2 as YYNGEE. Trimming pared 6 bases from V and 3 bases from J, leaving 12 bases between. The CDR3, as DNA: TGTGCCAGCAATCAAGGGGGGGACACTGAAGCTTTCTTT. As protein: CASNQGGDTEAFF.

This clone was counted once. V and J are TRBV6-1 and TRBJ2-2; D possibly corresponds to TRBD1 (5 bases). Per the germline V gene, CDR1 is MNHNS and CDR2 is SASEGT. The ends were cut back, 1 base at V and 1 base at J, with 7 bases in the middle. CDR3 size: 15 residues. CDR3 loop: CASSEGGRNTGELFF. CDR3 DNA sequence: TGTGCCAGCAGTGAAGGGGGCCGGAACACCGGGGAGCTGTTTTTT.

The gene calls are TRBV2 and TRBJ1-2, with 8 bases fitting TRBD1. The CDR3 is 13 amino acids. The germline V gene has CDR1 SNHLY and CDR2 FYNNEI. Trimming took 4 bases from V and 7 from J; bases not matched to a gene: 5. CDR3 sequence: CASSGTGTGGYTF. The DNA of the CDR3 is TGTGCCAGCAGTGGGACAGGGACGGGTGGCTACACCTTC.

The chain joins TRBV19 to TRBJ1-5; D remains ambiguous. V shed 5 bases and J shed 7 bases, with 15 bases lying between them. CDR1 and CDR2 from the germline V gene are LNHDA and SQIVND (reference sequence). The CDR3 sequence is 14 residues long. Written as DNA, the CDR3 is TGTGCCAGTAGTCATAACAGTTGGAGGCAGCCCCAGCATTTT. Translated: CASSHNSWRQPQHF.

The chain links TRBV5-1 to TRBJ1-2; 7 bases fit TRBD1. This CDR3 contains 13 residues. V lost 3 bases and J lost 4; bases outside the gene matches: 3. CDR1 SGHRS and CDR2 YFSETQ come from the germline V gene. In DNA, the CDR3 is TGCGCCAGCAGCTCCCGGGACAGCTATGGCTACACCTTC. Its translation is CASSSRDSYGYTF. The full variable domain, in which reference TRBV5-1 and TRBJ1-2 provide the parts outside the CDR3, is KAGVTQTPRYLIKTRGQQVTLSCSPISGHRSVSWYQQTPGQGLQFLFEYFSETQRNKGNFPGRFSGRQFSNSRSEMNVSTLELGDSALYLCASSSRDSYGYTFGSGTRLTVV.

This chain links TRBV6-5 with TRBJ1-2; TRBD1 matches at 7 bases. Germline values: CDR1 MNHEY, CDR2 SVGAGI. This CDR3 is 15 amino acids long. Unmatched junction bases numbered 10, after V lost 5 bases and J lost 4 bases. The CDR3 bases are TGTGCCAGCAGTACACCCAGACAGGGCGTCTATGGCTACACCTTC. It translates to CASSTPRQGVYGYTF.

This chain uses TRBV5-5 with TRBJ2-7; 7 bases match TRBD1. The CDR3 is made up of 15 amino acids. Trimming at V came to 4 bases and at J to 5 bases, leaving 12 bases not matched to a gene. Germline loops: CDR1 SGHKS, CDR2 YYEKEE (reference sequence). The CDR3 nucleotides are TGTGCCAGCAGCCCTTGGCTCACAGGGGACCACGAGCAGTACTTC. Amino acid sequence: CASSPWLTGDHEQYF.

The chain couples TRBV28 to TRBJ1-2, with unresolved D. The germline CDR1 and CDR2 sequences are MDHEN and SYDVKM. The CDR3 runs 15 residues. Trimming removed 6 bases from V and 3 bases from J, with 17 bases in between. Here the CDR3 DNA reads TGTGCCAGCAGACGGAGAGGGAACCAATACTATGGCTACACCTTC. It translates to CASRRRGNQYYGYTF.

The CDR3 DNA reads as TGTGCCTGGAGTGGGGTTTGGGGACAGTCTAATTCACCCCTCCACTTT. It translates to CAWSGVWGQSNSPLHF. V and J are TRBV30 and TRBJ1-6; 7 bases match TRBD1. The CDR3 totals 16 residues. Germline CDR1 reads GTSNPN; CDR2 reads SVGIG (reference sequence). Trimming took 1 base from V and 6 from J; bases not matched to a gene: 9.

The chain recombines TRBV11-3 with TRBJ2-1; 9 bases agree with TRBD2. The CDR3 contains 14 residues. Trimming removed 0 bases from V and 6 bases from J; junction bases left unmatched: 0. From germline, CDR1 is SGHNT and CDR2 YENEEA. In DNA, the CDR3 is TGTGCCAGCAGCTTAGAGACTAGCGGCAATGAGCAGTTCTTC. Protein product: CASSLETSGNEQFF.

V is TRBV28 and J is TRBJ1-6; D gene uncertain. The CDR3 consists of 14 residues. Germline V CDR1 and CDR2: MDHEN, SYDVKM. Trimming left V 10 bases short and J 9 bases short, with 19 bases between. In nucleotides, the CDR3 is TGTGCCACCATATCGACCGGCGGGAGTTCACCCCTCCACTTT. Protein sequence: CATISTGGSSPLHF.

The chain recombines TRBV28 with TRBJ2-3; 9 nucleotides align to TRBD2. Trimming at V came to 7 bases and at J to 1 base, leaving 6 bases not matched to a gene. This CDR3 comprises 15 residues. Germline CDR1 MDHEN, CDR2 SYDVKM. CDR3 nucleotides: TGTGCCAGCACTACGGCGGGGGGGGGCACAGATACGCAGTATTTT. Encoded protein: CASTTAGGGTDTQYF.

The gene calls are TRBV5-1 and TRBJ2-7; 9 bases map to TRBD1. Trimming at V came to 4 bases and at J to 6 bases, leaving 11 bases not matched to a gene. The CDR3 covers 15 residues. Germline V gene lookup returns CDR1 SGHRS and CDR2 YFSETQ. The chain's CDR3 is CASSTEGQGHREQYF. CDR3 DNA sequence: TGCGCCAGCAGCACTGAGGGACAGGGTCATCGCGAGCAGTACTTC.

The chain couples TRBV5-4 to TRBJ1-4; 8 nucleotides align to TRBD1. Germline trimming cut 4 bases from V and 6 bases from J; bases unmatched to any gene: 5. This CDR3 contains 14 residues. The germline V gene encodes CDR1 SGHNT and CDR2 YYREEE (reference sequence). The CDR3 sequence is CASSETGADEKLFF. CDR3 bases: TGTGCCAGCAGCGAGACAGGGGCTGATGAAAAACTGTTTTTT.